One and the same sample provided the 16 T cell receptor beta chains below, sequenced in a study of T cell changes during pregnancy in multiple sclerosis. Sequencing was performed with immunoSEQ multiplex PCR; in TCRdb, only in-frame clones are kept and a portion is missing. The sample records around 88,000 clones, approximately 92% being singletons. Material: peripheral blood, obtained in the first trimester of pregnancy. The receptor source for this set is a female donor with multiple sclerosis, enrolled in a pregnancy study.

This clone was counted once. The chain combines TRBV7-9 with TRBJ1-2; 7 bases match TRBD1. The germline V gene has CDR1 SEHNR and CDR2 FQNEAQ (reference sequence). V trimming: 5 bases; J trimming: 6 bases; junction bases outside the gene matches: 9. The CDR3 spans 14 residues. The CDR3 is CASSPAYRGDGYTF. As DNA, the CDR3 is TGTGCCAGCAGCCCGGCATACAGGGGAGATGGCTACACCTTC.

The chain's CDR3 is CASSQGGSGYGYTF. The DNA of the CDR3 is TGTGCCAGTAGTCAGGGGGGTTCTGGCTATGGCTACACCTTC. This chain joins TRBV19 and TRBJ1-2, with 7 nucleotides matching TRBD1. Germline V gene data show CDR1 as LNHDA and CDR2 as SQIVND (reference sequence). J was trimmed by 4 bases and V by 5 bases; bases with no gene match: 7. This CDR3 comprises 14 residues.

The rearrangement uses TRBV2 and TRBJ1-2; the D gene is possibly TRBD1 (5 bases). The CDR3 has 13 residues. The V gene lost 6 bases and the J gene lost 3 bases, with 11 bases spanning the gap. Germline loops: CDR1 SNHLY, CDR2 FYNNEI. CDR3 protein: CASSPGLDYGYTF. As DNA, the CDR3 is TGTGCCAGCAGCCCAGGGTTGGACTATGGCTACACCTTC.

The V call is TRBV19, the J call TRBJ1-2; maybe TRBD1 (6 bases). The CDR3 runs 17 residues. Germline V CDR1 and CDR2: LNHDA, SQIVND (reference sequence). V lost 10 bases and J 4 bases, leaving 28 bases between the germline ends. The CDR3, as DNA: TGTGCCACCTTAAACAAACCCCGGGACAAAGAAAGCTATGGCTACACCTTC. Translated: CATLNKPRDKESYGYTF.

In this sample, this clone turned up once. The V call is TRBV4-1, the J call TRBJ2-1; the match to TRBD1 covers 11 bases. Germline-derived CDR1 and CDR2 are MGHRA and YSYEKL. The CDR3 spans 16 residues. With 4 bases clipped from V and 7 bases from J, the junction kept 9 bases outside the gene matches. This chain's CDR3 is CASSRLLGTGGNEQFF. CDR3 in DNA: TGCGCCAGCAGCCGATTACTCGGGACAGGGGGGAATGAGCAGTTCTTC.

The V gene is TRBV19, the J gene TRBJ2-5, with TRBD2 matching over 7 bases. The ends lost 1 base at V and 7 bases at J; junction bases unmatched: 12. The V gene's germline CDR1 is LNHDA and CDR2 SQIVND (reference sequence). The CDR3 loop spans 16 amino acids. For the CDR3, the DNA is TGTGCCAGTAGTATAGGCGGGAGAGTGGGAATCGGGACCCAGTACTTC. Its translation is CASSIGGRVGIGTQYF.

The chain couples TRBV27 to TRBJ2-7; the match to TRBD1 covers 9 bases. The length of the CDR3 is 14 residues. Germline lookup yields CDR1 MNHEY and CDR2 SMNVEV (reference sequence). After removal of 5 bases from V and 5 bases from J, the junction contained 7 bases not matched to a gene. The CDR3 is CASSDGTGSHEQYF. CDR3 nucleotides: TGTGCCAGCAGTGACGGGACAGGGTCGCACGAGCAGTACTTC.

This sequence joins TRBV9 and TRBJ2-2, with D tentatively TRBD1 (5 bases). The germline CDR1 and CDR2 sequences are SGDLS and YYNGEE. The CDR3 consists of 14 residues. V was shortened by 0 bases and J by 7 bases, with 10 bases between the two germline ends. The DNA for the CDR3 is TGTGCCAGCAGCGTAGTTGCGACAGACGGGGAGCTGTTTTTT. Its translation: CASSVVATDGELFF.

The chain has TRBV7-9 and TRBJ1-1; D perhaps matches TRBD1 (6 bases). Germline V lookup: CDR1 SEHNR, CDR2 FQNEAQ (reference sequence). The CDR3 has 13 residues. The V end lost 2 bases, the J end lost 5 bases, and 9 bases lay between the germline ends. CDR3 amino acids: CASSLNRETEAFF. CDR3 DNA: TGTGCCAGCAGCTTAAACAGGGAAACTGAAGCTTTCTTT.

The CDR3 DNA sequence: TGTGCCAGCAGCTTAGGAGGGGCGGGAGGTGAAGCTTTCTTT. Amino acid sequence: CASSLGGAGGEAFF. The J gene is TRBJ1-1, the V gene TRBV7-9, with D maybe TRBD1 (5 bases). The CDR3 is made up of 14 amino acids. Looked up from germline, CDR1 is SEHNR and CDR2 is FQNEAQ (reference sequence). V lost 1 base, J lost 7 bases, and 13 bases lay in between.

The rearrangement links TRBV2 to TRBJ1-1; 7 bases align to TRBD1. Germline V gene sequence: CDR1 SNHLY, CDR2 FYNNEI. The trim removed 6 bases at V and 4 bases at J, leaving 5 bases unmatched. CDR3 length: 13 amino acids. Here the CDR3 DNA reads TGTGCCAGCAGCCAGGGGGGCCCCACTGAAGCTTTCTTT. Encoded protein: CASSQGGPTEAFF.

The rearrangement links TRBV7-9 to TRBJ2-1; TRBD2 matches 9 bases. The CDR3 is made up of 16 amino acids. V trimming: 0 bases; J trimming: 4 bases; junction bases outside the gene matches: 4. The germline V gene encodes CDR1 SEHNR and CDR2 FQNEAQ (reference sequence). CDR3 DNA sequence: TGTGCCAGCAGCTTAGCGGCGGGAGGGCCATACAATGAGCAGTTCTTC. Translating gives CASSLAAGGPYNEQFF.

The CDR3 is CASSQVRLVSHNEQFF. The CDR3 nucleotides are TGTGCCAGCAGCCAAGTAAGACTAGTATCCCACAATGAGCAGTTCTTC. The chain employs TRBV14 and TRBJ2-1, with D possibly matching TRBD2 (6 bases). CDR1 and CDR2 (germline): SGHDN, FVKESK. V was pared by 1 base and J by 5 bases, with 15 bases between. The length of the CDR3 is 16 residues. Filled out from reference TRBV14 and TRBJ2-1, the complete variable domain reads EAGVTQFPSHSVIEKGQTVTLRCDPISGHDNLYWYRRVMGKEIKFLLHFVKESKQDESGMPNNRFLAERTGGTYSTLKVQPAELEDSGVYFCASSQVRLVSHNEQFFGPGTRLTVL.

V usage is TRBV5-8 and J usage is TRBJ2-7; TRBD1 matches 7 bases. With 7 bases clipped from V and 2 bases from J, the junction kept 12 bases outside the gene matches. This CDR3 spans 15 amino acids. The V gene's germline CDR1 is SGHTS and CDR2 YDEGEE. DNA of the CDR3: TGTGCCAGCCAGGGAAACGAGCAGGGGGCCTACGAGCAGTACTTC. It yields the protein CASQGNEQGAYEQYF.

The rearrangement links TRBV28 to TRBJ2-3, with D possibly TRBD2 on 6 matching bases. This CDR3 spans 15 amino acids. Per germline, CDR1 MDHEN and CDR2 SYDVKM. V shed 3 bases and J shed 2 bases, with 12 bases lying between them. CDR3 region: CASSLIGGVTDTQYF. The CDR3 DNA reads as TGTGCCAGCAGTTTGATTGGCGGGGTCACAGATACGCAGTATTTT.

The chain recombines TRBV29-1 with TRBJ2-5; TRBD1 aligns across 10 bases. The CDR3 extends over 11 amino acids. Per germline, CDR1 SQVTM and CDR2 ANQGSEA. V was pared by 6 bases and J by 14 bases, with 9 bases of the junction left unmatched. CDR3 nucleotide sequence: TGCAGCGTAACCGGGACAGGGGCAAAATACTTC. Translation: CSVTGTGAKYF. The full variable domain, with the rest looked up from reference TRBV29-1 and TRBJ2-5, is SAVISQKPSRDICQRGTSLTIQCQVDSQVTMMFWYRQQPGQSLTLIATANQGSEATYESGFVIDKFPISRPNLTFSTLTVSNMSPEDSSIYLCSVTGTGAKYFGPGTRLLVL.